This T cell receptor beta chain was identified in a study of blood T cell repertoires in COVID-19. The wider study: The study drew acute and convalescent COVID-19 samples from the United States, Italy and Spain. The cDNA or gDNA used as material had been derived from T cells, B-cell-depleted T cells, or PBMCs.

This CDR3 region has 14 residues. The ends were cut back, 1 base at V and 4 bases at J, with 10 bases in the middle. Germline V gene lookup returns CDR1 SNHLY and CDR2 FYNNEI. In the authors' methods: Scientists estimated how many nucleated cells there were by amplifying reference gene primers. The data were produced by immunoSEQ multiplex PCR, yet TCRdb's version contains in-frame clones alone and is incomplete. V, J and clone size were drawn from that table, and D and trimming were deduced from the DNA. The profile shows some 54,000 clones, 91% of them singletons. V usage is TRBV2 and J usage is TRBJ1-1; D uncertain. The sample consisted of peripheral blood. The sequence derives from a man aged 55 to 70 with acute or convalescent COVID-19. The CDR3 coding sequence is TGTGCCAGCAGTGAAGGGGAGGCGAGCACTGAAGCTTTCTTT. It is translated as CASSEGEASTEAFF.